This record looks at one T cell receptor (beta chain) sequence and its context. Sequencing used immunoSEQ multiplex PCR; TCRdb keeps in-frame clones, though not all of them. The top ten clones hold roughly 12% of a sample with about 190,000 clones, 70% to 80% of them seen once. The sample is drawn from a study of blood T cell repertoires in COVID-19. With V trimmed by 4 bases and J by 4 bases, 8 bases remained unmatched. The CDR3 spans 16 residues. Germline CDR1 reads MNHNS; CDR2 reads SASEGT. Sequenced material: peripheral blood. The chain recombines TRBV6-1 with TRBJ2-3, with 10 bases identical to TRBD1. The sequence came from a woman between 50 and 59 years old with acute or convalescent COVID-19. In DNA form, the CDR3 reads TGTGCCAGCAGTGCCCCGGGACAGGGGATGGCAGATACGCAGTATTTT. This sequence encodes CASSAPGQGMADTQYF.